The 14 T cell receptor beta chains given below trace back to one sample, sequenced in a study of cytotoxic CD8 clonotypes in ibrutinib-treated CLL (dated by TCRdb to 2020 to 2023). The protocol used for the library was the immunoSEQ multiplex PCR assay. TCRdb re-hosts the immuneACCESS table, in-frame sequences only. Its copies lack some clones; in the studies checked, an unresolved V gene accounts for under half of them, and the cause for the rest is not known. This sample gives approximately 190,000 clones in total; more than 75% of them show up just once. The ten biggest clones cover 11% of the sample. The time point label for this specimen denotes: about a year on ibrutinib. Specimen: PBMCs, collected after 12 months of ibrutinib treatment. The receptors were gathered from a human donor with chronic lymphocytic leukemia.

The chain combines TRBV4-1 with TRBJ2-1; 8 bases line up with TRBD1. CDR1 and CDR2 (germline): MGHRA, YSYEKL. The CDR3 runs to 16 residues. Losses at the gene ends were 1 base for V and 7 bases for J; bases not matched to a gene: 9. The CDR3 reads CASSQAPLQGGNEQFF. The CDR3 region has the DNA TGCGCCAGCAGCCAAGCCCCCTTACAGGGGGGAAATGAGCAGTTCTTC.

The rearrangement links TRBV5-6 to TRBJ2-7; D tentatively reads TRBD1 or TRBD2 (5 bases each). The V end was cut by 0 bases, the J end by 4 bases, with 11 bases between. This CDR3 is built from 14 residues. CDR1 and CDR2 (germline): SGHDT, YYEEEE. DNA of the CDR3: TGTGCCAGCAGCTTGGACGGGGACGGTTACGAGCAGTACTTC. Residues: CASSLDGDGYEQYF.

The rearrangement links TRBV5-5 to TRBJ1-5; D remains unclear. CDR1 is SGHKS and CDR2 is YYEKEE in the germline V gene (reference sequence). This CDR3 has 13 residues. Between the trimmed V and J ends, which lost 4 bases and 5 bases, there was a span of 10 bases. CDR3 DNA sequence: TGTGCCAGCAGCCAAAGCAGGTATCAGCCCCAGCATTTT. As protein: CASSQSRYQPQHF.

The chain joins TRBV19 to TRBJ1-5; TRBD1 aligns across 9 bases. V gave up 9 bases and J gave up 0 bases; unmatched junction bases: 12. Germline V gives CDR1 LNHDA, CDR2 SQIVND (reference sequence). The CDR3 sequence is 17 residues long. CDR3 DNA: TGTGCCAGCAGGGACAGGGTAGGAAGGTATAGCAATCAGCCCCAGCATTTT. Its protein is CASRDRVGRYSNQPQHF.

This chain connects TRBV30 to TRBJ2-7; a weak D match, TRBD1 (5 bases). This CDR3 has 16 residues. Germline V gene data show CDR1 as GTSNPN and CDR2 as SVGIG (reference sequence). Trimming removed 0 bases at V and 3 bases at J, with 18 bases between. CDR3 in amino acids: CAWSVLDIGSLYEQYF. CDR3 DNA: TGTGCCTGGAGTGTTCTGGACATAGGGTCCCTCTACGAGCAGTACTTC.

As for this clone: The sample contains more than one DNA sequence encoding this CDR3. The V call is TRBV27, the J call TRBJ1-1, with D hard to call. V gave up 5 bases and J gave up 1 base, with 8 bases separating them. Germline assignment: CDR1 MNHEY and CDR2 SMNVEV (reference sequence). The CDR3 has 13 amino acids. The CDR3 bases are TGTGCCAGCAGTCTCCGACGGAACACTGAAGCTTTCTTT. This codes for CASSLRRNTEAFF.

The V call is TRBV5-6, the J call TRBJ1-2; D possibly corresponds to TRBD1 (5 bases). Germline values: CDR1 SGHDT, CDR2 YYEEEE. Between the trimmed V and J ends, which lost 3 bases and 5 bases, there was a span of 14 bases. The CDR3 loop spans 14 amino acids. CDR3 sequence reads: CASSSPGSGYGYTF. In nucleotides, the CDR3 is TGTGCCAGCAGCTCCCCAGGGTCGGGGTATGGCTACACCTTC.

The V and J genes are TRBV6-5 and TRBJ2-7, with D possibly matching TRBD2 (5 bases). The CDR3 runs to 12 residues. Germline lookup yields CDR1 MNHEY and CDR2 SVGAGI. Trimming took 8 bases from V and 4 from J, leaving 12 bases between them. This CDR3 is CASGEGPYEQYF. In DNA form, the CDR3 reads TGTGCCAGCGGCGAGGGCCCTTACGAGCAGTACTTC.

The chain recombines TRBV27 with TRBJ1-1; 7 nucleotides line up with TRBD1. The V and J ends lost 4 bases and 3 bases, in that order; junction bases with no gene match: 2. Germline values: CDR1 MNHEY, CDR2 SMNVEV (reference sequence). The CDR3 runs to 13 residues. CDR3 DNA: TGTGCCAGCAGTTCAGGGGGGGACACTGAAGCTTTCTTT. Its protein product is CASSSGGDTEAFF.

This sequence joins TRBV19 and TRBJ1-1; D unresolved. Germline V CDR1 and CDR2: LNHDA, SQIVND (reference sequence). CDR3 length: 15 residues. Trimming pared 6 bases from V and 3 bases from J, leaving 17 bases between. CDR3 nucleotides: TGTGCCAGTAGGAGGGCGTCCGGAGGATACACTGAAGCTTTCTTT. Protein sequence: CASRRASGGYTEAFF.

The CDR3 DNA follows: TGTGCCAGCAGTTACCTGGACAGGGGGAGCACTGAAGCTTTCTTT. As protein: CASSYLDRGSTEAFF. The chain is built from TRBV6-6 and TRBJ1-1, with TRBD1 identical over 10 bases. The CDR3 sequence is 15 residues long. Trimming removed 2 bases from V and 4 bases from J; junction bases left unmatched: 4. The germline gives CDR1 MNHNY, CDR2 SVGAGI (reference sequence).

The rearrangement joins TRBV6-1 to TRBJ1-2; D is undetermined. The germline V gene encodes CDR1 MNHNS and CDR2 SASEGT. Trimming took off 6 bases at V and 8 bases at J, with 19 bases between the two ends. There are 14 residues in the CDR3. The DNA for the CDR3 is TGTGCCAGCAGAACCACCTATACGGGTGGGGGCTACACCTTC. Residues: CASRTTYTGGGYTF.

The chain joins TRBV10-1 to TRBJ2-3, with D maybe TRBD2 (5 bases). This CDR3 comprises 13 residues. V was cut by 0 bases and J by 8 bases, with 9 bases left in between. Germline CDR1 is WNHNN and CDR2 is SYGVQD (reference sequence). The CDR3 coding sequence is TGCGCCAGCAGTGAGTCCACCCGGGGTACGCAGTATTTT. Translated, it gives CASSESTRGTQYF.

CDR3 coding DNA: TGTGCCACCAGCAGAGAACGTGACAGCTCCTACGAGCAGTACTTC. Translating gives CATSRERDSSYEQYF. The chain uses TRBV15 and TRBJ2-7; the D gene is possibly TRBD1 (5 bases). The germline CDR1 and CDR2 sequences are LNHNV and YYDKDF (reference sequence). CDR3 length: 15 amino acids. The germline V and J ends were trimmed by 0 bases and 0 bases, with 9 bases remaining between them.